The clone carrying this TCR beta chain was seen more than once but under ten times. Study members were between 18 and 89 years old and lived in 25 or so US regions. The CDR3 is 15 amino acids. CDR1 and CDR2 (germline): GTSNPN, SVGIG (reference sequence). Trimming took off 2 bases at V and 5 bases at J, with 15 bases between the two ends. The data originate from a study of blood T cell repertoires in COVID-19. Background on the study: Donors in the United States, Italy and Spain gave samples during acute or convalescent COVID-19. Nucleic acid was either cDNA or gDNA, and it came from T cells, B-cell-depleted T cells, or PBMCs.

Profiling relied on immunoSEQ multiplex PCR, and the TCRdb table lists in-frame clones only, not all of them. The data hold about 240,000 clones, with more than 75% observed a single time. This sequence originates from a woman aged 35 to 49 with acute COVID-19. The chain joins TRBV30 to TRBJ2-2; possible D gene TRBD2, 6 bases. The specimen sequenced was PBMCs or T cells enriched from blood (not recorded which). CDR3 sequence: CAWSILAGSTGELFF. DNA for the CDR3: TGTGCCTGGAGTATTCTCGCGGGATCTACCGGGGAGCTGTTTTTT.